This TCR beta chain comes out of a study of immune evolution from preneoplasia to lung adenocarcinoma. Repertoires were generated with immunoSEQ multiplex PCR, while TCRdb's copy carries only in-frame clones and drops some. The table lists some 2,000 clones, about four fifths of them singletons. Germline CDR1 WNHNN, CDR2 SYGVQD (reference sequence). This CDR3 is 15 amino acids long. V lost 0 bases and J lost 1, with 10 bases in between. This receptor was taken from a donor of 70 years or more with lung adenocarcinoma. Material for sequencing was FFPE tissue from an adenomatous hyperplasia lung lesion. The subset is: atypical adenomatous hyperplasia (AAH), lung preneoplasia. The rearrangement uses TRBV10-1 and TRBJ2-7, with D perhaps matching TRBD1 (5 bases). This chain's CDR3 is CASSESYRLSYEQYF. For the CDR3, the DNA is TGCGCCAGCAGTGAGTCATACAGGCTATCCTACGAGCAGTACTTC.